The clone carrying this T cell receptor beta chain was observed a few times. These data are taken from a study of Graves' ophthalmopathy and Graves' hyperthyroidism. RNA transcripts served as template for amplifying TCR beta CDR3 sequences. RT-PCR with HTBI primers came first, then second-round multiplex PCR. One entry per CDR3 protein results from TCRdb running MiXCR on the multiplex PCR reads. In the table there are around 400,000 distinct CDR3 sequences, around 21% of which are singletons. CDR3 length: 14 amino acids. Trimming cost V 7 bases and J 2 bases, with 15 bases left between them. Stable hyperthyroidism meant no progression to ophthalmopathy within 18 months of follow-up. New diagnoses, under 2 months' duration, and ages 18 to 65 characterized the hyperthyroidism patients.

This receptor was taken from a woman aged 18 to 35 with stable Graves' hyperthyroidism. The rearrangement uses TRBV12-3 or TRBV12-4 and TRBJ2-7; TRBD2 is a possible D gene (6 bases). What was sequenced was peripheral blood. The CDR3 here is CASTDKGGAYEQYF. The CDR3, as DNA: TGTGCCAGCACCGACAAAGGAGGGGCCTACGAGCAGTACTTC.